This T cell receptor beta chain emerged from a study of blood T cell repertoires in COVID-19 (dated by TCRdb to between 2020 and 2021). Regarding the research as a whole: The collaborator samples originated in the United States, Italy and Spain and spanned the acute and convalescent phases of COVID-19. The material from the prospective study consisted of cDNA or gDNA derived from T cells, B-cell-depleted T cells, or PBMCs. The dataset comprised deeply sampled blood TCRbeta repertoires from subjects exposed to, actively infected with, or recovered from COVID-19. The repertoires were released in a freely available public database meant as a resource for research on the immune response to SARS-CoV-2. The samples were drawn from the first 160 participants of the ongoing ImmuneRACE study and from over a thousand subjects provided by 6 global collaborators. The sample metadata nearly always contained a de-identified subject ID, COVID-19 status, age in years and sex. HLA class I and class II types, where available, came from metadata supplied by the sample provider rather than from assay-based typing.

The collaborating institutions used their own protocols to collect whole blood in K2EDTA tubes. For TCRbeta analysis, collaborators shipped samples as frozen whole blood, isolated PBMCs, or DNA extracted from either of those sample types. The immunoSEQ Assay, a bias-controlled multiplex PCR, was used to amplify TCRbeta CDR3 regions from genomic DNA. Per the original workflow: Within the assay, amplification of reference gene primers was used to estimate how many nucleated cells each sample contained. Sequence reads were collapsed and filtered to measure the absolute abundance of every unique TCRbeta CDR3 rearrangement. For each sample, productive Simpson clonality was calculated as the square root of Simpson's diversity index across productive rearrangements. Entries here come from immuneACCESS through TCRdb and include only in-frame sequences with V and J called. Some clones fail to appear in such tables; in the studies checked, an unresolved V gene covers under half of the shortfall, and the cause of the remainder is unknown. The V and J calls and the clone size are those of that table, but D and trimming were determined from the DNA. In all, the sample holds about 140,000 clones, and around 76% of those were seen once. 3.5% to 4.5% of the sample is held by the ten biggest clonotypes.

Paper-wide results and their limitations: How much clinical and demographic metadata was included differed by source and by participant, and the metadata was provided uncurated.

Counted from cysteine to phenylalanine, this CDR3 has 16 amino acids. The only DNA kept is the CDR3, 48 bases in frame from the first base. CDR1 and CDR2 are read off the germline V gene as SGDLS and YYNGEE. The V end loses 0 bases and the J end loses 6 bases, and a stretch of 17 bases separates them. Details on this clone: What this receptor recognizes is not known. Qualities for individual bases were not recorded, and no much larger clone is one base off.

The sequenced material came from peripheral blood. This TCR came from a man aged 55 to 70 with acute or convalescent COVID-19. The V and J segments used are TRBV9 and TRBJ2-3; matching of 5 bases hints at TRBD2 as the D gene. The base sequence is TGTGCCAGCAGCGTAGTCATGGGGAGTCAAATCGATACGCAGTATTTT. Translated, it reads CASSVVMGSQIDTQYF.